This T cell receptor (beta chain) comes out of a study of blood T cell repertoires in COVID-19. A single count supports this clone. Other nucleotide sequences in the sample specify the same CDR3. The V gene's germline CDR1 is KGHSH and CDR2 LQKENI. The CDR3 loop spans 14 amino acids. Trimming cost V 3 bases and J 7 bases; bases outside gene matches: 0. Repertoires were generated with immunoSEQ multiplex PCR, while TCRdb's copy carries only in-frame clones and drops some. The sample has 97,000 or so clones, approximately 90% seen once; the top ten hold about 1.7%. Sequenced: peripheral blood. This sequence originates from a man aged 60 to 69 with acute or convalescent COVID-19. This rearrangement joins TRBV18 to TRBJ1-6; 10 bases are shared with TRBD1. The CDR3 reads CASSPGQGNSPLHF. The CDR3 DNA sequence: TGTGCCAGCTCACCGGGACAGGGGAATTCACCCCTCCACTTT.